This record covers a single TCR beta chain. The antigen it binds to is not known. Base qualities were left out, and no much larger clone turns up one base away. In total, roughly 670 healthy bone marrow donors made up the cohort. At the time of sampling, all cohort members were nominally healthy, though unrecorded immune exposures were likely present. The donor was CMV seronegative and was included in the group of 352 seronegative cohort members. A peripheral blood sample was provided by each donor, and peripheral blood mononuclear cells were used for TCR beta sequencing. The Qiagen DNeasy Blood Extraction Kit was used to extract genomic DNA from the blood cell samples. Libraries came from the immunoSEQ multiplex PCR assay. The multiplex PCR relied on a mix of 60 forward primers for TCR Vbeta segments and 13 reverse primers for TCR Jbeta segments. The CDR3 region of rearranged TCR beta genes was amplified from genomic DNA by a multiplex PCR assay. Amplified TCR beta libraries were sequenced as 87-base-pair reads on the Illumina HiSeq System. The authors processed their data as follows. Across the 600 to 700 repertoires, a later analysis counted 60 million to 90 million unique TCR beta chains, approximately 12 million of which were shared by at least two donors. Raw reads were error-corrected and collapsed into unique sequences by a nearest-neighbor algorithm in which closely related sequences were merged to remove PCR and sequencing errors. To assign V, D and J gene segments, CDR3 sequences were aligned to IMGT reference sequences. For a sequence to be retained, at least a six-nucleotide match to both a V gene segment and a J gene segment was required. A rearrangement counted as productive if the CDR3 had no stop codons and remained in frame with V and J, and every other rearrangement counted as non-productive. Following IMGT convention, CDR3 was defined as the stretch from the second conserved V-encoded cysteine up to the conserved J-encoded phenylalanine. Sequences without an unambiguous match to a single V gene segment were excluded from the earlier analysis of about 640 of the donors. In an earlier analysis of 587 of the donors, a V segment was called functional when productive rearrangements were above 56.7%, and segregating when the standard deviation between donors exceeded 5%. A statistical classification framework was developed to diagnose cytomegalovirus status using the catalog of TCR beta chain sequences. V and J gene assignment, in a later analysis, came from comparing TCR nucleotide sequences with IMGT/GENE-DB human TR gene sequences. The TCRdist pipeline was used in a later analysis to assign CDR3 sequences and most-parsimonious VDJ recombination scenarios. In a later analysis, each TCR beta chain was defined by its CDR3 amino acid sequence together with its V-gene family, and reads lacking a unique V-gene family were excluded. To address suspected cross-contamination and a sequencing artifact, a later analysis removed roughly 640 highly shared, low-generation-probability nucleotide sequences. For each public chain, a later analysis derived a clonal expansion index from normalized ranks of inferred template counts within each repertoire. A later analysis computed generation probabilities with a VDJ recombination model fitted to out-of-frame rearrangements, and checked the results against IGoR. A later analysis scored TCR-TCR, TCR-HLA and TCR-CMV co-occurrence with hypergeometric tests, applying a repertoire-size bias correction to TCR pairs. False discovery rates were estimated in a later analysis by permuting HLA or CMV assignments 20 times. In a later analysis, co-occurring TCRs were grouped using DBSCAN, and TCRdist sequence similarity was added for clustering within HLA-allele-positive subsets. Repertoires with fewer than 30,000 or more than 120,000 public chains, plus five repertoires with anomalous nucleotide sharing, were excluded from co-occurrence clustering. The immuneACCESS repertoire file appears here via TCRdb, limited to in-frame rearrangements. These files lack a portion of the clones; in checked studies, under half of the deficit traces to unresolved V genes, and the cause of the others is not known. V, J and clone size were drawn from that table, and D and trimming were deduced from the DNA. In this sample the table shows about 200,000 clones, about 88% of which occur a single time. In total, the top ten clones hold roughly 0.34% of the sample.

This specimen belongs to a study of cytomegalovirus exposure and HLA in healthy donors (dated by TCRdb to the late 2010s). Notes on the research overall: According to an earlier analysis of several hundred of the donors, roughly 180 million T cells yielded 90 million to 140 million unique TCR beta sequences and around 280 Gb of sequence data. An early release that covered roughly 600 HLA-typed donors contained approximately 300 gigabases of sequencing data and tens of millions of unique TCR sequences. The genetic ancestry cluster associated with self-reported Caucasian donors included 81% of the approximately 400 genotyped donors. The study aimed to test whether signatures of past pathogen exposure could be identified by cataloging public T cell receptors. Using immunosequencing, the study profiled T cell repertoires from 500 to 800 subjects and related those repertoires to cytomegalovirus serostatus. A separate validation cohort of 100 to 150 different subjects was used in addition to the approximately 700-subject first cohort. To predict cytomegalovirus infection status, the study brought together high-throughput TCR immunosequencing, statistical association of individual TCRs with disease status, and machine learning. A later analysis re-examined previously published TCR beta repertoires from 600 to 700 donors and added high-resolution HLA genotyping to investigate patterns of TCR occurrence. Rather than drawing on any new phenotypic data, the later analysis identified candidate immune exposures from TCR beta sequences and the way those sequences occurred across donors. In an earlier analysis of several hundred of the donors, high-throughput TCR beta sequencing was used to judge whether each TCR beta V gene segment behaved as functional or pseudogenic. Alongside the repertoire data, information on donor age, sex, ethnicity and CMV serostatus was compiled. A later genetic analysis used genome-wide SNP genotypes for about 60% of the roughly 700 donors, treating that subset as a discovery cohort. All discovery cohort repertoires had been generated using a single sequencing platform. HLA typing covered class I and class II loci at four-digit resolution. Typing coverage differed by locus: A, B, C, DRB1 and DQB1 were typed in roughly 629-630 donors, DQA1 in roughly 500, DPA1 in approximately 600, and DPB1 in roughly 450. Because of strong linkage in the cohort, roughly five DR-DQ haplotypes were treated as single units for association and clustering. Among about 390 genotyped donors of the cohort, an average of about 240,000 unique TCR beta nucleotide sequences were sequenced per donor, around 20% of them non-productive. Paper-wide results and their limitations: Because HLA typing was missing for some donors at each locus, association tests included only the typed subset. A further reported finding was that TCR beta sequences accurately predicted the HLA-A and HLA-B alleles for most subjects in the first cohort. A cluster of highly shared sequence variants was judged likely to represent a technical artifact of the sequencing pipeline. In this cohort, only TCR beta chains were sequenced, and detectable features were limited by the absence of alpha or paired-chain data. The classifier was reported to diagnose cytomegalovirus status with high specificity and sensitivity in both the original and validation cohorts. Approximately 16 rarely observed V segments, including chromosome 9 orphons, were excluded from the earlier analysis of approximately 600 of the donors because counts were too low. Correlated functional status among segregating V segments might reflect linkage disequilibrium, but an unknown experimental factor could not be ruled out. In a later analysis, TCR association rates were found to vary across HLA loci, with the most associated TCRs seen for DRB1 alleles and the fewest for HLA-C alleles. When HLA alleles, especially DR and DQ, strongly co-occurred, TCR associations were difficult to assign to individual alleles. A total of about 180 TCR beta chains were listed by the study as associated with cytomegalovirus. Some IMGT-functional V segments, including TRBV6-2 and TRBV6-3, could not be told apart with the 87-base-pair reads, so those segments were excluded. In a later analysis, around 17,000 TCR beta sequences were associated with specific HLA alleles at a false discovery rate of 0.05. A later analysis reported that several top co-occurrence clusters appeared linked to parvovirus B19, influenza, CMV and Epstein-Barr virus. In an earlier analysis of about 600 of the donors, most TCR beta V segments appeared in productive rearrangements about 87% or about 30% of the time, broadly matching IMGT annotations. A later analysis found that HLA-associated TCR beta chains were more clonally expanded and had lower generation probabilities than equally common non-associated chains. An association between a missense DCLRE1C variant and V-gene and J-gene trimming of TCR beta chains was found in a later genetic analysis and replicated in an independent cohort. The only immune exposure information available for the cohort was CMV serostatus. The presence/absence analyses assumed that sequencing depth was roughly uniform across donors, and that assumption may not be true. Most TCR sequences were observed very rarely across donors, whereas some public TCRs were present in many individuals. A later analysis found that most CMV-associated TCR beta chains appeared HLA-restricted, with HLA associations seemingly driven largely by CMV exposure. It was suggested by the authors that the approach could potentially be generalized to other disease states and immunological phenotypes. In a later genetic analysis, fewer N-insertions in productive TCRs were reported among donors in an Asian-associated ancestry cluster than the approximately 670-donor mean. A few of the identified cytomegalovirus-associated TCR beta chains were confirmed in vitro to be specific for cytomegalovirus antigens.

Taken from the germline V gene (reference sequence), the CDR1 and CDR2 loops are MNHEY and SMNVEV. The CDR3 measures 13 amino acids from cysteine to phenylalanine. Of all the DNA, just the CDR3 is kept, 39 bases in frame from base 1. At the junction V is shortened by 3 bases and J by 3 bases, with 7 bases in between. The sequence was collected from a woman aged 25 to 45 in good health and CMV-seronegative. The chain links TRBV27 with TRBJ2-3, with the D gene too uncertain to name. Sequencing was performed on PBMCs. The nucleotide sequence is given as TGTGCCAGCAGTTTTGCCAGAACAGATACGCAGTATTTT. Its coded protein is CASSFARTDTQYF.